Listed below are T cell receptor beta chains from one sample, sequenced in a study of cytomegalovirus exposure and HLA in healthy donors. Here immunoSEQ multiplex PCR was the method, and the copy in TCRdb shows in-frame clones only, minus some. The sample lists 150,000 to 200,000 clones; about nine tenths were seen once. Sequencing was carried out using PBMCs. The origin of the receptors is a boy under 10 years old in good health and CMV-seronegative. Both conserved end residues are part of each CDR3. A D gene is named only where the DNA matches it firmly.

V gene	D gene	J gene	CDR3 protein	CDR3 DNA
TRBV2	.	TRBJ2-3	CASRRLELLTRGTQYF	TGTGCCAGCCGCAGACTAGAACTCCTGACAAGGGGTACGCAGTATTTT
TRBV6-6	.	TRBJ2-7	CASSSRLSSSYEQYF	TGTGCCAGCAGTTCGAGACTCTCGAGCTCCTACGAGCAGTACTTC
TRBV7-9	TRBD1	TRBJ1-5	CSSSLALGDRPNQPQHF	TGTTCCAGCAGCTTAGCGCTTGGGGACAGACCCAATCAGCCCCAGCATTTT
TRBV13	.	TRBJ1-1	CASSRTAHTEAFF	TGTGCCAGCAGTCGGACAGCTCACACTGAAGCTTTCTTT
TRBV27	TRBD2	TRBJ2-3	CASSLLVAGGTDTQYF	TGTGCCAGCAGTTTACTGGTAGCGGGGGGCACAGATACGCAGTATTTT
TRBV19	.	TRBJ2-3	CASTQISGATDTQYF	TGTGCCAGTACCCAAATCAGTGGGGCCACAGATACGCAGTATTTT
TRBV13	.	TRBJ2-1	CASSPGTDSYNEQFF	TGTGCCAGCAGCCCGGGGACTGACTCCTACAATGAGCAGTTCTTC
TRBV7-3	.	TRBJ2-2	CASKPRAGAGELFF	TGTGCCAGCAAACCCAGGGCTGGGGCCGGGGAGCTGTTTTTT
TRBV5-1	TRBD2	TRBJ2-7	CASSFLAGLSYEQYF	TGCGCCAGCAGCTTCCTAGCGGGACTCTCCTACGAGCAGTACTTC
TRBV19	.	TRBJ1-1	CASSGPTEAFF	TGTGCCAGTAGTGGGCCCACTGAAGCTTTCTTT
TRBV28	.	TRBJ1-5	CASSSDTTTDQPQHF	TGTGCCAGCAGTTCGGACACTACTACCGATCAGCCCCAGCATTTT
TRBV19	.	TRBJ1-1	CASKITGGTEAFF	TGTGCCAGTAAAATTACGGGGGGGACTGAAGCTTTCTTT
TRBV9	.	TRBJ1-6	CASSVDKENSPLHF	TGTGCCAGCAGCGTAGACAAGGAGAATTCACCCCTCCACTTT
TRBV19	TRBD1	TRBJ1-1	CASSFGNDRANTEAFF	TGTGCCAGTAGTTTTGGGAACGACAGGGCGAACACTGAAGCTTTCTTT